The clone carrying this T cell receptor beta chain was observed at least ten times. Its antigen is as yet unknown. This specimen belongs to a study of T cells in Graves' hyperthyroidism and ophthalmopathy. Study-wide results and limits: Ophthalmopathy and stable hyperthyroidism were told apart by a 13 V-J model.

TCR beta CDR3 regions were amplified from RNA transcripts. An initial round of RT-PCR targeting the TCR CDR3 relied on the HTBI primer set. One entry per CDR3 protein, called by TCRdb with MiXCR from the multiplex PCR reads. The sample lists over 700,000 distinct CDR3 sequences; roughly 40% were seen once. Stable Graves' hyperthyroidism denoted no ophthalmopathy progression over 18 months. The source of the PBMCs was less than 12 ml of fresh peripheral blood. CDR3 length: 13 residues. Looked up from germline, CDR1 is SQVTM and CDR2 is ANQGSEA. Trimming removed 7 bases from V and 3 bases from J; junction bases left unmatched: 4.

The source material was blood. V gene TRBV29-1 combines with J gene TRBJ1-4; the match to TRBD1 covers 8 bases. This clonotype was sampled from a man between 18 and 35 years old with Graves' hyperthyroidism. CDR3: CSAQGAPNEKLFF. CDR3 DNA: TGCAGCGCGCAGGGGGCACCTAATGAAAAACTGTTTTTT. The variable domain in full, with the rest retrieved from reference TRBV29-1 and TRBJ1-4, is SAVISQKPSRDICQRGTSLTIQCQVDSQVTMMFWYRQQPGQSLTLIATANQGSEATYESGFVIDKFPISRPNLTFSTLTVSNMSPEDSSIYLCSAQGAPNEKLFFGSGTQLSVL.